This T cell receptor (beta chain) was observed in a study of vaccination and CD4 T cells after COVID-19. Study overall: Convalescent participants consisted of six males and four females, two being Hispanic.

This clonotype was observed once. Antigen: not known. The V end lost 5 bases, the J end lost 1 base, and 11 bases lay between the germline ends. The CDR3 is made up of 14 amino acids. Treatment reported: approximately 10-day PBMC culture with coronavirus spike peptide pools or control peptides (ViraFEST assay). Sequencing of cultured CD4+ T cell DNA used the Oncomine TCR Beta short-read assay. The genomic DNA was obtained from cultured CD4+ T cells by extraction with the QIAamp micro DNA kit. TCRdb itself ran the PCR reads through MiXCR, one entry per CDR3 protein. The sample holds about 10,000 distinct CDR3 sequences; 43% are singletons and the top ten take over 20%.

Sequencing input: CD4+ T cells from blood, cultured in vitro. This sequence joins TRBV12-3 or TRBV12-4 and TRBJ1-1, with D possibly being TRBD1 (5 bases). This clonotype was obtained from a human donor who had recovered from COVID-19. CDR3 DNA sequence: TGTGCCAGCAGTCCGCTGGGACCGAACACTGAAGCTTTCTTT. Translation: CASSPLGPNTEAFF.